This T cell receptor (beta chain) came from a study of T cell responses to AZD1222 COVID-19 vaccine (dated by TCRdb to the early 2020s). With regard to the full study: AZD1222 recipients whose second dose came at about 4 weeks and those whose second dose came at about 12 weeks were combined into one group, since spike-specific TCR depth and breadth did not differ between the two schedules. Trial participants were enrolled by age into 18-55, 56-69 and 70-plus year subgroups, with around 150, 28 and 57 TCR-sequenced participants respectively. TCR sequencing was performed for roughly 250 trial participants, of whom about 200 were given two doses of AZD1222 and around 25 were given two doses of MenACWY control vaccine.

The CDR3 regions of human TCRbeta chains were subjected to immunosequencing. The authors processed their data as follows. Repertoire TCRs were checked for matches against a reference library of SARS-CoV-2-specific TCRs that had been generated using the MIRA antigen-specificity platform. Breadth was defined as the fraction of unique TCRs that were SARS-CoV-2-associated. Depth was defined as the fraction of total T cells that were SARS-CoV-2-associated. Using the MIRA data, each spike-specific TCR was assigned both to the spike region to which the TCR was reactive and to a CD4 or CD8 class. Log10-transformed breadth and depth values were compared by one-way ANOVA with Sidak's multiple comparisons tests. TCRdb took over this immuneACCESS table, retaining in-frame rearrangements with V and J assigned. Such tables are incomplete; in checked studies, under half of the missing clones stem from an unresolved V gene, and the remainder is unexplained. V and J calls and clone size come straight from that table; D and trimming were deduced from the DNA. The sample table records some 89,000 clones; around 90% of these occur just once. About 3% of the sample lies in the top ten.

This specimen's time point label, interpreted: baseline before first vaccination. Vaccinee samples were obtained from the UK trials COV001 and COV002, which included a single-blind randomized controlled phase 2/3 trial of AZD1222 (ChAdOx1 nCoV-19) in healthy adults. For TCRbeta chain sequencing, PBMC samples from trial participants were taken at day 0 and at day 28 after the second dose. From a lookup of the germline V gene, CDR1 and CDR2 are MDHEN and SYDVKM. The junction carries 19 bases between V and J, which are trimmed by 7 bases and 3 bases respectively. The CDR3 contains 17 residues, cysteine and phenylalanine counted. The retained sequence is limited to the CDR3, 51 bases, with the frame set at the first base. Broad study findings and their caveats: After two AZD1222 doses, both the breadth and the depth of spike-specific TCRs were significantly higher than at day 0 and than in MenACWY recipients. The 56-69-year group was small, and its depth increase did not reach significance, likely because of low power. Epitopes outside the regions mutated in the B.1.351 and B.1.1.7 variants were reportedly recognized by nearly half of the unique spike-specific TCRs. CD4 TCRs associated with the vaccine covered the entire spike protein, and the dominant responses were in regions 160-218 and 743-854. No day 14 peak-response samples were available, so repertoires were characterized only after the peak T cell response. Most participants were white British and females outnumbered males, and the authors suggested that clonal diversity may have been underestimated. Only five to seven AZD1222 recipients were SARS-CoV-2 seropositive at baseline, limiting conclusions about previously exposed vaccinees.

Points on this clone: Its specific antigen is unknown. Qualities for individual bases were not recorded, and no much larger clone is one base off.

This sequence originates from an adult in good health. The sequence joins TRBV28 to TRBJ2-6, with the D gene uncertain. The source was peripheral blood, collected on day 0 of AZD1222 vaccination. The DNA sequence is given as TGTGCCAGCAAGTCGTACACCTCGCAACGTGGGGCCAACGTCCTGACTTTC. This encodes CASKSYTSQRGANVLTF.